Presented here are 4 T cell receptor beta chains from one specimen sequenced in a study of cytomegalovirus exposure and HLA in healthy donors. The PCR used 60 Vbeta and 13 Jbeta primers. Using immunoSEQ multiplex PCR, the repertoire was profiled, and TCRdb retains in-frame clones only, with some absent. The profile covers fewer than 120,000 clones, with approximately 82% appearing a single time and 13% taken by the ten largest. Specimen: PBMCs. The receptors were gathered from a man aged 25-45 years in good health and CMV-seropositive.

The gene calls are TRBV30 and TRBJ1-2, with D possibly TRBD1 on 6 matching bases. This CDR3 has 12 residues. The V gene lost 3 bases and the J gene lost 5 bases, with 10 bases spanning the gap. Germline CDR1 reads GTSNPN; CDR2 reads SVGIG (reference sequence). The CDR3 DNA follows: TGTGCCTGGAGCTTAACAGGGTATGGCTACACCTTC. Translated, it gives CAWSLTGYGYTF.

The V call is TRBV4-1, the J call TRBJ1-2, with 7 bases matching TRBD1. This CDR3 is 15 amino acids long. The V segment lost 1 base and the J segment 8 bases; nucleotides outside the gene matches: 10. The germline V gene encodes CDR1 MGHRA and CDR2 YSYEKL. Here the CDR3 DNA reads TGCGCCAGCAGCCAAGTGTTCGGACAGGCTAACGGCTACACCTTC. Amino acids: CASSQVFGQANGYTF.

The rearrangement uses TRBV28 and TRBJ1-3; D might be TRBD1 (5 bases). In germline, CDR1 is MDHEN, CDR2 SYDVKM. Trimming removed 6 bases at V and 3 bases at J, with 12 bases between. This CDR3 is 14 amino acids long. The CDR3 DNA follows: TGTGCCAGCAGAAAGCAGGGAAGTGGAAACACCATATATTTT. It translates to CASRKQGSGNTIYF.

V is TRBV7-9 and J is TRBJ2-5; 9 bases agree with TRBD2. V dropped 5 bases and J dropped 1; count of bases not matched to a gene: 8. CDR1 SEHNR and CDR2 FQNEAQ come from the germline V gene (reference sequence). This CDR3 comprises 16 residues. Here the CDR3 DNA reads TGTGCCAGCAGCGACGCGGGGGGGGGAGTCCAAGAGACCCAGTACTTC. Residues: CASSDAGGGVQETQYF.